This T cell receptor beta chain is from a study of cytomegalovirus exposure and HLA in healthy donors. The PCR contained 60 Vbeta and 13 Jbeta primers. Profiling relied on immunoSEQ multiplex PCR, and the TCRdb table lists in-frame clones only, not all of them. This table has 150,000 or so clones, around two thirds appearing once. Notes on this clone: Antigen unknown.

Whole-study findings and limits: In a later analysis, several top co-occurrence clusters appeared linked to parvovirus B19, influenza, CMV and Epstein-Barr virus. Reportedly, HLA-A and HLA-B alleles of most subjects were accurately predicted from TCR beta.

The V gene's germline CDR1 is WSHSY and CDR2 SAAADI. The CDR3 contains 14 residues. Unmatched junction bases numbered 7, after V lost 6 bases and J lost 8 bases. Those who donated were healthy bone marrow donors. The chain carries TRBV10-2 and TRBJ1-4; 9 bases are shared with TRBD1. The sample was PBMCs. The clonotype comes from a woman aged 18-30 years in good health and CMV-seronegative. CDR3 amino acids: CASRSGTGSEKLFF. The CDR3 DNA is TGCGCCAGCAGATCCGGGACAGGGTCGGAAAAACTGTTTTTT.